This TCR beta chain was identified during a study of T cells in Graves' hyperthyroidism and ophthalmopathy. Using RNA transcripts as the source, TCR beta CDR3 regions were amplified. The HTBI primer set served for first-round RT-PCR of the TCR CDR3. One entry per CDR3 protein results from TCRdb running MiXCR on the multiplex PCR reads. The sample holds more than 450,000 distinct CDR3 sequences, around 15% seen once. This CDR3 is built from 15 residues. J was trimmed by 8 bases and V by 10 bases; bases with no gene match: 11. Germline loops: CDR1 LGHDT, CDR2 YNNKEL (reference sequence). Graves' hyperthyroidism qualified as stable when ophthalmopathy did not progress within 18 months. Newly diagnosed hyperthyroidism patients aged 18 to 65 years had disease lasting under 2 months. Patients showing uncontrolled infection, other autoimmune disease, pregnancy or lactation were ineligible. This clonotype was seen many times.

This sequence originates from a woman in her forties with Graves' hyperthyroidism. The genes are TRBV3-1 and TRBJ2-3, with 14 bases matching TRBD2. The source material was blood. The CDR3 sequence: CATTPGLAGVGTQYF. In nucleotides, the CDR3 is TGTGCCACCACCCCGGGACTAGCGGGAGTCGGTACGCAGTATTTT.